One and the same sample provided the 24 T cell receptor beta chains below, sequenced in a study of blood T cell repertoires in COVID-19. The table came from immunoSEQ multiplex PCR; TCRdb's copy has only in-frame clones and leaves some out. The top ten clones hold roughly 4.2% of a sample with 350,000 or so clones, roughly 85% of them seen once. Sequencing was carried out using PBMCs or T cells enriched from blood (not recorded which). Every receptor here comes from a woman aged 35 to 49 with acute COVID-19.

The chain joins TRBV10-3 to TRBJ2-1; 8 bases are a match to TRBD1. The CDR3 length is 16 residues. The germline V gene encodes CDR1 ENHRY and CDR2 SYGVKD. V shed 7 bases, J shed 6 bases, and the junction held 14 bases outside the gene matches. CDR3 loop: CAITGSGTGRLNEQFF. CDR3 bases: TGTGCCATCACCGGATCCGGGACAGGTAGGCTCAATGAGCAGTTCTTC.

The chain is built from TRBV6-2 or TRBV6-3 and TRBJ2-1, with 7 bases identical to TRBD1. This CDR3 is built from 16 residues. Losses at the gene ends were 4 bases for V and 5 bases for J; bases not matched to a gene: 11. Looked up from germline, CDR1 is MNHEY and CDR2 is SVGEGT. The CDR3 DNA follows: TGTGCCAGCAGTTCTCCTGGTAGGGGGCGGGACAATGAGCAGTTCTTC. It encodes CASSSPGRGRDNEQFF.

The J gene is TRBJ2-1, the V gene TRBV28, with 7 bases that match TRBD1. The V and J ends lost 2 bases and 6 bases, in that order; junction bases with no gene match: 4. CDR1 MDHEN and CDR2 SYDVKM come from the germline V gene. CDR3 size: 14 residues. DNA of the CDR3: TGTGCCAGCAGTTTAGGGACAGCCCGCAATGAGCAGTTCTTC. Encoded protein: CASSLGTARNEQFF.

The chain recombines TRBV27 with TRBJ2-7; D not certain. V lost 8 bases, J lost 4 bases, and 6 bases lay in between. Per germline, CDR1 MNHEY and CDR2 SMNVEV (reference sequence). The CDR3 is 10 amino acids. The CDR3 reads CASSNYEQYF. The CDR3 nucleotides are TGTGCCAGCTCCAATTACGAGCAGTACTTC.

The CDR3 is CASSSYRDRGNYEQYF. DNA for the CDR3: TGTGCCAGCAGCTCCTACCGGGACAGGGGGAACTACGAGCAGTACTTC. This rearrangement joins TRBV7-9 to TRBJ2-7; 11 bases are shared with TRBD1. V shed 4 bases, J shed 3 bases, and the junction held 8 bases outside the gene matches. The CDR3 spans 16 residues. Germline values: CDR1 SEHNR, CDR2 FQNEAQ (reference sequence).

The DNA of the CDR3 is TGTGCCAGTAGTCCGGGGACTCGGCGGCATCAGCCCCAGCATTTT. It codes for CASSPGTRRHQPQHF. The chain employs TRBV19 and TRBJ1-5, with D perhaps matching TRBD1 (5 bases). Trimming took 5 bases from V and 5 from J, leaving 16 bases between them. The germline gives CDR1 LNHDA, CDR2 SQIVND (reference sequence). The CDR3 runs to 15 residues.

The CDR3 spells CASSPSGTGGAEPQHF. CDR3 nucleotides: TGTGCCAGCTCACCTTCCGGGACAGGTGGGGCTGAGCCCCAGCATTTT. The chain couples TRBV18 to TRBJ1-5; 8 positions agree with TRBD1. This CDR3 comprises 16 residues. Unmatched junction bases numbered 12, after V lost 3 bases and J lost 8 bases. Looked up from germline, CDR1 is KGHSH and CDR2 is LQKENI.

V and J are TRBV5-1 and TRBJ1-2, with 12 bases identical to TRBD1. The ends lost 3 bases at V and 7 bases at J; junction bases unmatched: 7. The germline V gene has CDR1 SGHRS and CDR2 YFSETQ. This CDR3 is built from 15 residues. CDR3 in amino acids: CASSWGQGAVSGYTF. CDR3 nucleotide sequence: TGCGCCAGCAGCTGGGGACAGGGGGCTGTATCTGGCTACACCTTC.

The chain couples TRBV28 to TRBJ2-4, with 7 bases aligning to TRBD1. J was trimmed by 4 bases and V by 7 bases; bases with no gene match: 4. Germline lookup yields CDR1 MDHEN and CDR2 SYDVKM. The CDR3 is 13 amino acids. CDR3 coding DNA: TGTGCCAGCAATCCGGGACAGAAAAACATTCAGTACTTC. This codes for CASNPGQKNIQYF.

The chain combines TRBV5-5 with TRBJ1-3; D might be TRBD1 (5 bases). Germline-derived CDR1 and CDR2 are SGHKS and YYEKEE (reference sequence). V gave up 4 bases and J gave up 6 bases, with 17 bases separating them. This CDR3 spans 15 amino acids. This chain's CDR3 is CASSRSLGQANTIYF. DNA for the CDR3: TGTGCCAGCAGCCGAAGCTTGGGGCAGGCAAACACCATATATTTT.

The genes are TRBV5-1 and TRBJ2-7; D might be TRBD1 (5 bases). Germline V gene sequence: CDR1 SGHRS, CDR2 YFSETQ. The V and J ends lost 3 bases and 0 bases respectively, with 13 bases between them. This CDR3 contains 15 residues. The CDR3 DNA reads TGCGCCAGCAGCTCCATAGGGGTTAGCTCCTACGAGCAGTACTTC. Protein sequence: CASSSIGVSSYEQYF. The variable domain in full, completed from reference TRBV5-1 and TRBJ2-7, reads KAGVTQTPRYLIKTRGQQVTLSCSPISGHRSVSWYQQTPGQGLQFLFEYFSETQRNKGNFPGRFSGRQFSNSRSEMNVSTLELGDSALYLCASSSIGVSSYEQYFGPGTRLTVT.

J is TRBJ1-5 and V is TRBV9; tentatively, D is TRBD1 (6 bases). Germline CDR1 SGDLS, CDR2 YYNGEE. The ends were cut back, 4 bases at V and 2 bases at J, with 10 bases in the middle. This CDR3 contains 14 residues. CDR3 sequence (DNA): TGTGCCAGCAGCCCAGGGGACCGCAATCAGCCCCAGCATTTT. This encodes CASSPGDRNQPQHF.

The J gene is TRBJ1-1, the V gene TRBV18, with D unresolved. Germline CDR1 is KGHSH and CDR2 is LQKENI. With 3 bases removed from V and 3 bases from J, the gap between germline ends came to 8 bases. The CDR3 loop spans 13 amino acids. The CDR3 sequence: CASSPQVDTEAFF. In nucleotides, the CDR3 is TGTGCCAGCTCACCCCAGGTGGACACTGAAGCTTTCTTT.

In DNA, the CDR3 is TGTGCCAGCAGTCTTCTGACTAGCGGGAGGTTGGCAGATACGCAGTATTTT. This encodes CASSLLTSGRLADTQYF. The rearrangement joins TRBV27 to TRBJ2-3; 13 bases align to TRBD2. V shed 5 bases and J 4 bases; nucleotides not matched to a gene: 9. The CDR3 spans 17 residues. Germline lookup yields CDR1 MNHEY and CDR2 SMNVEV (reference sequence).

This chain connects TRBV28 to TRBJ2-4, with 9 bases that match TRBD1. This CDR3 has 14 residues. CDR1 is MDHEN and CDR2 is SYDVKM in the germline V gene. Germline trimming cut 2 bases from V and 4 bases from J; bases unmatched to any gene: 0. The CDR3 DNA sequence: TGTGCCAGCAGTTTAGGGACAGGGAAAAACATTCAGTACTTC. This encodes CASSLGTGKNIQYF.

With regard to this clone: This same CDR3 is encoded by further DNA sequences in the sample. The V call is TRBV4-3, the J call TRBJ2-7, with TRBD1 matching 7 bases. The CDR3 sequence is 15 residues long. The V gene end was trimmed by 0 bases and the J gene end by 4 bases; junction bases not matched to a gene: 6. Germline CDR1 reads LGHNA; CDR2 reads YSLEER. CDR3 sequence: CASSQDRDRAYEQYF. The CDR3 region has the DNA TGCGCCAGCAGCCAAGATCGAGACAGGGCATACGAGCAGTACTTC.

Here the CDR3 reads CASSLGTGGIGGELFF. DNA of the CDR3: TGTGCCAGCTCACTCGGAACAGGGGGCATCGGCGGGGAGCTGTTTTTT. The V and J genes are TRBV18 and TRBJ2-2; the match to TRBD1 covers 9 bases. The germline CDR1 and CDR2 sequences are KGHSH and LQKENI. CDR3 size: 16 residues. Germline trimming cut 4 bases from V and 7 bases from J; bases unmatched to any gene: 10.

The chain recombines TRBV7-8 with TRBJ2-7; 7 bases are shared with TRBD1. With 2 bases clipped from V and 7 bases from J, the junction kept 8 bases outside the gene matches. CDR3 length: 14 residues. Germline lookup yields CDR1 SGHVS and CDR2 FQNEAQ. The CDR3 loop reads CASSLRGQALEQYF. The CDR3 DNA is TGTGCCAGCAGCTTAAGGGGGCAGGCTCTGGAGCAGTACTTC.

The DNA of the CDR3 is TGTGCCAGCAGCTTAATCCTAGCGGGAGCCTCGGAGACCCAGTACTTC. Its translation: CASSLILAGASETQYF. The chain combines TRBV7-9 with TRBJ2-5; 10 bases agree with TRBD2. The CDR3 is 16 residues long. The V gene's germline CDR1 is SEHNR and CDR2 FQNEAQ (reference sequence). Trimming took 2 bases from V and 5 from J; bases not matched to a gene: 8.

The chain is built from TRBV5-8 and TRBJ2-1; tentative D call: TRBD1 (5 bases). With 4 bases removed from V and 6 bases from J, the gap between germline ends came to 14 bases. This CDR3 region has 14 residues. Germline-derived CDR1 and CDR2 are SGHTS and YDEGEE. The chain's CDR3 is CASSVIQGVNEQFF. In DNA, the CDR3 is TGTGCCAGCAGCGTAATCCAAGGGGTCAATGAGCAGTTCTTC.

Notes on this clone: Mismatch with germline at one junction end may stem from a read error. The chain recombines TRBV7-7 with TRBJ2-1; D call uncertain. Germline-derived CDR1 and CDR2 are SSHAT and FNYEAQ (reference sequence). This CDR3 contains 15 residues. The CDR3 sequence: CASSLDVPQYNEQFF. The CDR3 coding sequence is TGTGCTAGCAGCTTAGATGTCCCCCAGTACAATGAGCAGTTCTTC.

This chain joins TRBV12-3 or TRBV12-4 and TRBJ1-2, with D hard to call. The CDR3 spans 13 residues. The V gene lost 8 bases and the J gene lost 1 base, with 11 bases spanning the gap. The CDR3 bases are TGTGCCAGCTCAGCGATTATTAACTATGGCTACACCTTC. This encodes CASSAIINYGYTF.

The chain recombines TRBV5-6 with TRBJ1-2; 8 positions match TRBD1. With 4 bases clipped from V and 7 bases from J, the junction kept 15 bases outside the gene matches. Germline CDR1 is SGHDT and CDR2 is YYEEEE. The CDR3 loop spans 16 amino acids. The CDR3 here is CASSGGRTGFFSGYTF. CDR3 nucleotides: TGTGCCAGCAGCGGGGGTCGGACAGGGTTTTTCTCTGGCTACACCTTC.

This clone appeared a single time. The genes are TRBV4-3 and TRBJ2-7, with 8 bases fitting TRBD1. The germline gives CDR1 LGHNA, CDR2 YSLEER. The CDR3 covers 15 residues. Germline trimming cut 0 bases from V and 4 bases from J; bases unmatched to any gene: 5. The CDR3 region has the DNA TGCGCCAGCAGCCAAGATCGGACAGGGCGTTACGAGCAGTACTTC. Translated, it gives CASSQDRTGRYEQYF.